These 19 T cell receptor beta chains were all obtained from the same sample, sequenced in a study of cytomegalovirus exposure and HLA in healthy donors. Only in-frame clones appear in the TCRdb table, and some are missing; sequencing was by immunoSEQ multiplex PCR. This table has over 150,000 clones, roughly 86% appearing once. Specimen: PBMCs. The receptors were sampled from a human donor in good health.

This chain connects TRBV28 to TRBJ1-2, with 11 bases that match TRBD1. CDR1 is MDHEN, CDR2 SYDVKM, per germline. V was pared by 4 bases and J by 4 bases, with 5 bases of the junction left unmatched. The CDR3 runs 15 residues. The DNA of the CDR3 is TGTGCCAGCAGTTCCGGGACAGGGGGAGTCTATGGCTACACCTTC. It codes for CASSSGTGGVYGYTF.

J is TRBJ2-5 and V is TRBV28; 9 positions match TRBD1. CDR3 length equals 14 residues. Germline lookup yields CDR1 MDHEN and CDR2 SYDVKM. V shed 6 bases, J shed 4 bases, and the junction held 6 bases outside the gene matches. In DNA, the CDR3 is TGTGCCAGCAGACCCGGGACAGGGAGAGAGACCCAGTACTTC. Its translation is CASRPGTGRETQYF.

The CDR3 reads CASSALRHPAPGQGANYGYTF. The CDR3 bases are TGTGCCAGTAGCGCCTTGAGACATCCCGCTCCGGGACAGGGGGCTAACTATGGCTACACCTTC. The chain has TRBV19 and TRBJ1-2, with 11 bases that match TRBD1. Losses at the gene ends were 6 bases for V and 0 bases for J; bases not matched to a gene: 21. The V gene's germline CDR1 is LNHDA and CDR2 SQIVND (reference sequence). The CDR3 length is 21 residues.

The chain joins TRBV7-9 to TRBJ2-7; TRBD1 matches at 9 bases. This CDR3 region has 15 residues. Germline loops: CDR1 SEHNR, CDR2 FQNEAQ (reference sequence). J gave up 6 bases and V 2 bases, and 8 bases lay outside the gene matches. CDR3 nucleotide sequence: TGTGCCAGCAGCTTAAGGGGACAGGGCACGCCCGAGCAGTACTTC. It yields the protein CASSLRGQGTPEQYF.

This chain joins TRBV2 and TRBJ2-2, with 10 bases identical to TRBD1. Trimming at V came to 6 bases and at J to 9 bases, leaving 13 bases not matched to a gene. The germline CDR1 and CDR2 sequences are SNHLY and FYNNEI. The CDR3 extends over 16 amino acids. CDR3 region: CASRDRGTGDKRELFF. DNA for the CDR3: TGTGCCAGCAGGGACCGAGGGACAGGGGATAAGAGGGAGCTGTTTTTT.

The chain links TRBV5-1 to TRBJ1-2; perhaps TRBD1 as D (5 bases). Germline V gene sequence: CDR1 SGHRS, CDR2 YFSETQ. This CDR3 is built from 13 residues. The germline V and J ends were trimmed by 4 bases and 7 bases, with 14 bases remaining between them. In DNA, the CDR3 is TGCGCCAGCAGCCCGCGGACGGGGGGTGGCTACACCTTC. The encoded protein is CASSPRTGGGYTF.

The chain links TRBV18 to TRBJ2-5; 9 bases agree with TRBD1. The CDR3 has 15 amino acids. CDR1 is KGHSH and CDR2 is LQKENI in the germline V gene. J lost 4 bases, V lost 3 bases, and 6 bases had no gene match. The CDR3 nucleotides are TGTGCCAGCTCACCCCCACAGGGGGCTAGAGAGACCCAGTACTTC. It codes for CASSPPQGARETQYF.

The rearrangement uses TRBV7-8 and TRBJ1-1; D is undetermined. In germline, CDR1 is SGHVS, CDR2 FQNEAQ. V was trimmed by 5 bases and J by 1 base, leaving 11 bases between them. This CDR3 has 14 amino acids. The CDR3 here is CASSPEGWNTEAFF. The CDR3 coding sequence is TGTGCCAGCAGCCCCGAGGGCTGGAACACTGAAGCTTTCTTT.

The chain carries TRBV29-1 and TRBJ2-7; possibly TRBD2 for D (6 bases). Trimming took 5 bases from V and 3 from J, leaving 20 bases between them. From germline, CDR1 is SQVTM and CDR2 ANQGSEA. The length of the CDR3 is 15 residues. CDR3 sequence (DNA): TGCAGCGTTCTCGGTTCTCGGGGGAACATCTACGAGCAGTACTTC. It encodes CSVLGSRGNIYEQYF.

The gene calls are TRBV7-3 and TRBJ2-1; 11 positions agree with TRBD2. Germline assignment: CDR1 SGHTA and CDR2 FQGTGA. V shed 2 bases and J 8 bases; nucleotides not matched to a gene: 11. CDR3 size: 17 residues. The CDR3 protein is CASSLHVSGRASDEQFF. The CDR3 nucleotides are TGTGCCAGCAGCTTACATGTTAGCGGGAGGGCCTCAGATGAGCAGTTCTTC.

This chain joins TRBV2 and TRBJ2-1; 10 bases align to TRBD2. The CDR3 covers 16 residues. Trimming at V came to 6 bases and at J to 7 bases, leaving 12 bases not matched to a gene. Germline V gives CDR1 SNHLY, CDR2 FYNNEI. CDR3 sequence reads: CASSSFPAGGPNEQFF. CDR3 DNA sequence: TGTGCCAGCAGCTCCTTCCCAGCGGGAGGGCCGAATGAGCAGTTCTTC.

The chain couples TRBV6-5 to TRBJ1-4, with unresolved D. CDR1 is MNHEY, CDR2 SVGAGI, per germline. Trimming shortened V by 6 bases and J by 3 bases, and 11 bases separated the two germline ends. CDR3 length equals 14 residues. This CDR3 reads CASSLSRANEKLFF. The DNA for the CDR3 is TGTGCCAGCAGCCTTAGCCGGGCTAATGAAAAACTGTTTTTT.

In DNA, the CDR3 is TGTGCCAGCAGTAGACTACAGAGCGGAGTCTCCTACAATGAGCAGTTCTTC. As protein: CASSRLQSGVSYNEQFF. The chain uses TRBV27 and TRBJ2-1; the D gene is possibly TRBD2 (5 bases). Trimming took off 5 bases at V and 0 bases at J, with 17 bases between the two ends. CDR1 is MNHEY, CDR2 SMNVEV, per germline (reference sequence). This CDR3 contains 17 residues.

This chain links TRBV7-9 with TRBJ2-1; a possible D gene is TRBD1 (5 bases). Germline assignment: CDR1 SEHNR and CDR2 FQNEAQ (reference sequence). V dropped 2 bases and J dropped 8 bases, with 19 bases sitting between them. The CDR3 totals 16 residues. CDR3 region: CASSLSFGARAHEQFF. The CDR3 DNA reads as TGTGCCAGCAGCTTATCATTTGGGGCGCGCGCGCATGAGCAGTTCTTC.

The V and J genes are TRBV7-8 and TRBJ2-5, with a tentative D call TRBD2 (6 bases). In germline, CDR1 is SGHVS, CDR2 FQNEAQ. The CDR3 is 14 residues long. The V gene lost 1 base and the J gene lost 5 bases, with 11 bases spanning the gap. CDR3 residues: CASSLGEVRETQYF. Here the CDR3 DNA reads TGTGCCAGCAGCTTAGGGGAGGTTAGGGAGACCCAGTACTTC.

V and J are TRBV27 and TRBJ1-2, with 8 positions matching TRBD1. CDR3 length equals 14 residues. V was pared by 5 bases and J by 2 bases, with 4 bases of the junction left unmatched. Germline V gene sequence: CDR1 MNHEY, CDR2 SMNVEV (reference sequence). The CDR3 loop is CASSRQGYNYGYTF. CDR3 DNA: TGTGCCAGCAGTCGACAGGGGTACAACTATGGCTACACCTTC.

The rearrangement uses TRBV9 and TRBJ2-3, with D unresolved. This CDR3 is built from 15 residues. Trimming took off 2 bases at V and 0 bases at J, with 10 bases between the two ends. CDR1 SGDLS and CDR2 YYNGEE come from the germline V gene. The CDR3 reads CASSVGSFSTDTQYF. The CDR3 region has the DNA TGTGCCAGCAGCGTGGGTAGCTTCAGCACAGATACGCAGTATTTT. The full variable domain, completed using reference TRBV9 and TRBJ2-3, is DSGVTQTPKHLITATGQRVTLRCSPRSGDLSVYWYQQSLDQGLQFLIQYYNGEERAKGNILERFSAQQFPDLHSELNLSSLELGDSALYFCASSVGSFSTDTQYFGPGTRLTVL.

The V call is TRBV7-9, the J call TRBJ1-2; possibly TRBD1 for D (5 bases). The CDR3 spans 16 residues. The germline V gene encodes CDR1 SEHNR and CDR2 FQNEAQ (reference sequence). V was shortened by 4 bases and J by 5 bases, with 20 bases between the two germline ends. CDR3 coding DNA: TGTGCCAGCAGCTCCGAGGAGGGACGCGGGGTTTATGGCTACACCTTC. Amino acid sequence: CASSSEEGRGVYGYTF.

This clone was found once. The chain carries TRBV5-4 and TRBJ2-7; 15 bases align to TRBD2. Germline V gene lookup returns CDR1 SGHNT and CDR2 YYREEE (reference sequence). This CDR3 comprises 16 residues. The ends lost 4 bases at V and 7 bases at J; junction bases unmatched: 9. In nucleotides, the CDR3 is TGTGCCAGCAGCCATGGACTAGCGGGAGGGCCGAGAGAGCAGTACTTC. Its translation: CASSHGLAGGPREQYF.